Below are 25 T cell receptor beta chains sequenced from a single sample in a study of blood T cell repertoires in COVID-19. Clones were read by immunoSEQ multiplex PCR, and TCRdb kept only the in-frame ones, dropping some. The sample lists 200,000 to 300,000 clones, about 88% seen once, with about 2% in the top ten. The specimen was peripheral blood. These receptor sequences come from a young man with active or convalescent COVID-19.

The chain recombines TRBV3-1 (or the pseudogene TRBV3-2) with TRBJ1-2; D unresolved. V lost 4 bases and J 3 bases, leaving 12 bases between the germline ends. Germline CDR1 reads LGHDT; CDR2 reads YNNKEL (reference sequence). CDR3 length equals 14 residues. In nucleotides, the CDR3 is TGTGCCAGCAGCCCCGCCCTGAGAGACTATGGCTACACCTTC. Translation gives CASSPALRDYGYTF.

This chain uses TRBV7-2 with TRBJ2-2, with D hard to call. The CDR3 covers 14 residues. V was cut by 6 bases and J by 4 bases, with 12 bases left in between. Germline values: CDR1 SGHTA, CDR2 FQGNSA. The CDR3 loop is CASRIYGSTGELFF. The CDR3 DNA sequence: TGTGCCAGCAGGATTTACGGGTCCACCGGGGAGCTGTTTTTT. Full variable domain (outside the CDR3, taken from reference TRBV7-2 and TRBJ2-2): GAGVSQSPSNKVTEKGKDVELRCDPISGHTALYWYRQSLGQGLEFLIYFQGNSAPDKSGLPSDRFSAERTGGSVSTLTIQRTQQEDSAVYLCASRIYGSTGELFFGEGSRLTVL.

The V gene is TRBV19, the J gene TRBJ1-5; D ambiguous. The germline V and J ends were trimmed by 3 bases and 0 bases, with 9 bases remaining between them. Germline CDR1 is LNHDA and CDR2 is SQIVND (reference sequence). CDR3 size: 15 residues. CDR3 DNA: TGTGCCAGTAGTATTAGCAGTGATAGCAATCAGCCCCAGCATTTT. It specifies CASSISSDSNQPQHF.

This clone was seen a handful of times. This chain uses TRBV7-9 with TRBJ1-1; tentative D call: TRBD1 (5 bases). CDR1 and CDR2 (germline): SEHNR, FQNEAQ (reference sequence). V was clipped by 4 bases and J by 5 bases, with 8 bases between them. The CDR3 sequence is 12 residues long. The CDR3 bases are TGTGCCAGCAGCTCCTCAGGGACTGAAGCTTTCTTT. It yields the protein CASSSSGTEAFF.

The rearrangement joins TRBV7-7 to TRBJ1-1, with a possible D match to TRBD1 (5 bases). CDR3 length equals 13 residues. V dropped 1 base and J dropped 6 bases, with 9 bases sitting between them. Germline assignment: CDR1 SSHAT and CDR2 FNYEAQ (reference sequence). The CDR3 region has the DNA TGTGCCAGCAGCTTAGAGTGGGGCGCTGAAGCTTTCTTT. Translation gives CASSLEWGAEAFF.

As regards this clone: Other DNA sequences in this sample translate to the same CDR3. DNA of the CDR3: TGTGCCAGTAGTATCGGGAATCAGCCCCAGCATTTT. Translating gives CASSIGNQPQHF. The chain couples TRBV19 to TRBJ1-5; no clear D gene. Germline V gives CDR1 LNHDA, CDR2 SQIVND (reference sequence). Trimming took 3 bases from V and 4 from J, leaving 4 bases between them. The CDR3 is made up of 12 amino acids. The whole variable domain, filled in from reference TRBV19 and TRBJ1-5, reads DGGITQSPKYLFRKEGQNVTLSCEQNLNHDAMYWYRQDPGQGLRLIYYSQIVNDFQKGDIAEGYSVSREKKESFPLTVTSAQKNPTAFYLCASSIGNQPQHFGDGTRLSIL.

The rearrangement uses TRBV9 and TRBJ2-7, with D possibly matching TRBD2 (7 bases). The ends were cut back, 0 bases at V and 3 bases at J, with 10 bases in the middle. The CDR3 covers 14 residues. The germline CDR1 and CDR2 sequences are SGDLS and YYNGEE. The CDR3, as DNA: TGTGCCAGCAGCGTAGGTAGGGGGGGCTACGAGCAGTACTTC. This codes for CASSVGRGGYEQYF. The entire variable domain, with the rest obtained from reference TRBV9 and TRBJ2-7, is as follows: DSGVTQTPKHLITATGQRVTLRCSPRSGDLSVYWYQQSLDQGLQFLIQYYNGEERAKGNILERFSAQQFPDLHSELNLSSLELGDSALYFCASSVGRGGYEQYFGPGTRLTVT.

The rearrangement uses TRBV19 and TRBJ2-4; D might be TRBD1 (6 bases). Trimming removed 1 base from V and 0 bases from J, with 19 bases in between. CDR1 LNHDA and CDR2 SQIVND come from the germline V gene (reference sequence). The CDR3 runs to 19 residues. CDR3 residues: CASSIGLLQGGGAKNIQYF. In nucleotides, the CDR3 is TGTGCCAGTAGTATAGGGCTGTTACAGGGTGGTGGAGCCAAAAACATTCAGTACTTC.

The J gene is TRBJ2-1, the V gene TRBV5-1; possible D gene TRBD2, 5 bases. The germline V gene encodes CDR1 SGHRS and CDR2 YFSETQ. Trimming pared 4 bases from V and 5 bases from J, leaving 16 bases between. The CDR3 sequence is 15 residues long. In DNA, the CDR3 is TGCGCCAGCAGCCCCCCGGGAATACCAAACAATGAGCAGTTCTTC. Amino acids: CASSPPGIPNNEQFF. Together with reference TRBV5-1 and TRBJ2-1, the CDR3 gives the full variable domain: KAGVTQTPRYLIKTRGQQVTLSCSPISGHRSVSWYQQTPGQGLQFLFEYFSETQRNKGNFPGRFSGRQFSNSRSEMNVSTLELGDSALYLCASSPPGIPNNEQFFGPGTRLTVL.

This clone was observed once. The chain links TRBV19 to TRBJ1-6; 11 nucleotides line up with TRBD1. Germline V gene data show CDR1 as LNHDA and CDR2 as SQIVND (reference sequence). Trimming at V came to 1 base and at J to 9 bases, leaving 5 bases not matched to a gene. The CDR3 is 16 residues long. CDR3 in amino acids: CASSIVGTGGFSPLHF. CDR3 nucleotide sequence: TGTGCCAGTAGTATAGTAGGGACAGGGGGTTTTTCACCCCTCCACTTT.

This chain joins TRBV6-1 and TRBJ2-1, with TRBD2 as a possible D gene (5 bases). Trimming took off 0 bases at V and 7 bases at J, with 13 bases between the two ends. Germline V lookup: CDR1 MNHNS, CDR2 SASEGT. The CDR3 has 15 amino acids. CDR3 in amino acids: CASSEAAGSTNEQFF. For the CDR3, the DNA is TGTGCCAGCAGTGAAGCGGCGGGCAGTACGAATGAGCAGTTCTTC.

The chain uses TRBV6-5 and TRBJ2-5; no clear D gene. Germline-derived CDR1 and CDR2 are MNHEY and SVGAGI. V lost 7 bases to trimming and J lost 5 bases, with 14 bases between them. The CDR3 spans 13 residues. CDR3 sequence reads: CASTSTLLETQYF. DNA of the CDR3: TGTGCCAGCACCTCGACACTGCTCGAGACCCAGTACTTC.

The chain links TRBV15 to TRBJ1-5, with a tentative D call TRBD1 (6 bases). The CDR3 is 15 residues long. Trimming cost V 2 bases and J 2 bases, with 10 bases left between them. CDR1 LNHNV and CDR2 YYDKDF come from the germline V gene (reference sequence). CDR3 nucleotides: TGTGCCACCAGCAGATACAGGGTCGGCAATCAGCCCCAGCATTTT. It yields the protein CATSRYRVGNQPQHF.

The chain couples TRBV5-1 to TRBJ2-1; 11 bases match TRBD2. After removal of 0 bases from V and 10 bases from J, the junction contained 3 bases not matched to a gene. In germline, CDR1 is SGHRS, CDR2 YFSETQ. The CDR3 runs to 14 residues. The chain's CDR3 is CASSLDRLAGEQFF. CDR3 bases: TGCGCCAGCAGCTTGGATCGACTAGCGGGGGAGCAGTTCTTC.

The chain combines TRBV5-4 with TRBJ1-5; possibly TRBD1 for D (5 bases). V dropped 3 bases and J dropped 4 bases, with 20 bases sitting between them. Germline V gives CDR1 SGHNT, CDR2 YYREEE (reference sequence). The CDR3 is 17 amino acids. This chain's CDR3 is CASSWILSGMRNQPQHF. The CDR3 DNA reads TGTGCCAGCAGCTGGATCCTATCAGGGATGCGGAATCAGCCCCAGCATTTT.

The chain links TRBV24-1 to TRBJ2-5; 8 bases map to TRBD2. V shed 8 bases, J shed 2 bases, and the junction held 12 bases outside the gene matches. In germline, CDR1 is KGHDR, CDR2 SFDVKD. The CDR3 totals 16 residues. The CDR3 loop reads CATNPRGLELQETQYF. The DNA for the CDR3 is TGTGCCACCAACCCAAGGGGACTAGAGCTGCAAGAGACCCAGTACTTC.

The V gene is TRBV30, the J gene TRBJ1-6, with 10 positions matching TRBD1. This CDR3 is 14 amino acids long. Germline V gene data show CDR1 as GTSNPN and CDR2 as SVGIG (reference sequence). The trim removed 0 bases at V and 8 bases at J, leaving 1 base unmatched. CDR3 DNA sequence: TGTGCCTGGAGTGTGGGGACAGGGGATTCACCCCTCCACTTT. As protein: CAWSVGTGDSPLHF.

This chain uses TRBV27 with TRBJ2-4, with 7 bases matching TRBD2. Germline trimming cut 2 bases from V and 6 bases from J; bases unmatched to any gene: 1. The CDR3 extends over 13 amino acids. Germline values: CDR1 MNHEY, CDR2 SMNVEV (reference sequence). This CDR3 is CASSLAGVNIQYF. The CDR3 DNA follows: TGTGCCAGCAGTTTAGCGGGGGTAAACATTCAGTACTTC.

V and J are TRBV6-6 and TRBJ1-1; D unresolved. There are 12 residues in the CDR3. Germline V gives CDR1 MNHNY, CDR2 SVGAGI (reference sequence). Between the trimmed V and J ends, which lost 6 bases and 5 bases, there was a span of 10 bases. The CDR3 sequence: CASSLPGTEAFF. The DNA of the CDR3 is TGTGCCAGCAGCCTCCCGGGGACTGAAGCTTTCTTT.

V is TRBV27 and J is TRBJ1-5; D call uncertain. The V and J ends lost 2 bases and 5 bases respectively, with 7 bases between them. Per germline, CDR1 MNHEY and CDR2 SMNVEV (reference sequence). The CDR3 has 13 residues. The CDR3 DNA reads TGTGCCAGCAGTTTAGAGGTAGATCAGCCCCAGCATTTT. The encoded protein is CASSLEVDQPQHF.

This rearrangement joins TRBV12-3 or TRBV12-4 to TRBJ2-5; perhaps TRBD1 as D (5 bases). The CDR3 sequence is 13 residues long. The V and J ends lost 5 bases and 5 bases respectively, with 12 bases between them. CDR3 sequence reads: CASSGIRAETQYF. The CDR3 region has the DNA TGTGCCAGCAGTGGGATCAGGGCGGAGACCCAGTACTTC.

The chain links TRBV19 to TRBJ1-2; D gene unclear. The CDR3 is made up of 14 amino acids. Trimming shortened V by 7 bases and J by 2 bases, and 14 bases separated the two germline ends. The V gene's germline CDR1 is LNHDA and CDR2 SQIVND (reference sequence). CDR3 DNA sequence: TGTGCCAGTATGCCGGCCGGAGGGAACTATGGCTACACCTTC. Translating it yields CASMPAGGNYGYTF.

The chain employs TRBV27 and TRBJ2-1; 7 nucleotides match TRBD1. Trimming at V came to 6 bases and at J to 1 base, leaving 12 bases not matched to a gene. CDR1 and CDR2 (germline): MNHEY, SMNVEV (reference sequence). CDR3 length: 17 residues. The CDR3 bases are TGTGCCAGCAGATCCACAAGGGGGCACTTGTCCTACAATGAGCAGTTCTTC. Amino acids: CASRSTRGHLSYNEQFF.

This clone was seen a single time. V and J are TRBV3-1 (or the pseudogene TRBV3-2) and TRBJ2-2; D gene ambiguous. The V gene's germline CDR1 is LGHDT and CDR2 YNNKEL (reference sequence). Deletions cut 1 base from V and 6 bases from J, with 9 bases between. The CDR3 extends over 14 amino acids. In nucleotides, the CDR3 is TGTGCCAGCAGCCAAGCTCGGCAGGCCGGGGAGCTGTTTTTT. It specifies CASSQARQAGELFF.

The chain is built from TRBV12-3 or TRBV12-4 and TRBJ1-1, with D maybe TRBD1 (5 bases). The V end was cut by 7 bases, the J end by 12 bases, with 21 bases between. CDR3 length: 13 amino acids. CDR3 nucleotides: TGTGCCAGCACCCCCCCTGGGACTTTCATTACTTTCTTT. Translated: CASTPPGTFITFF.